Below are 14 T cell receptor beta chains sequenced from a single sample in a study of shared clonotypes between healthy human individuals. Data came from immunoSEQ multiplex PCR; TCRdb stores just in-frame clones and leaves some out. The sample holds 2 million to 2.5 million clones, approximately 94% seen once. Sequencing was carried out using naive CD4+ T cells sorted from blood. Subset given: CD45RA+ positively selected. The receptors were gathered from a man younger than 35 in good health.

The chain carries TRBV4-3 and TRBJ2-7; TRBD1 aligns across 8 bases. The ends lost 3 bases at V and 2 bases at J; junction bases unmatched: 6. CDR1 LGHNA and CDR2 YSLEER come from the germline V gene. This CDR3 is 15 amino acids long. The chain's CDR3 is CASSHLQGEAYEQYF. As DNA, the CDR3 is TGCGCCAGCAGCCATCTACAGGGGGAGGCCTACGAGCAGTACTTC.

V usage is TRBV5-1 and J usage is TRBJ2-7, with 8 bases matching TRBD1. Trimming took 5 bases from V and 9 from J; bases not matched to a gene: 10. The CDR3 sequence is 13 residues long. Germline V CDR1 and CDR2: SGHRS, YFSETQ. CDR3 DNA sequence: TGCGCCAGCAGTGGACAGGGTAGCTGGGGGCAGTACTTC. Encoded protein: CASSGQGSWGQYF.

This clone was seen a single time. The V gene is TRBV11-1, the J gene TRBJ1-6; 7 nucleotides agree with TRBD1. V shed 2 bases and J 6 bases; nucleotides not matched to a gene: 4. Germline V gene sequence: CDR1 SGHAT, CDR2 FQDESV (reference sequence). The CDR3 sequence is 15 residues long. The CDR3 coding sequence is TGTGCCAGCAGCTTACCCGGGACAGCTAATTCACCCCTCCACTTT. Translated: CASSLPGTANSPLHF.

The chain is built from TRBV6-5 and TRBJ1-2; D call uncertain. Germline V gene sequence: CDR1 MNHEY, CDR2 SVGAGI. V lost 8 bases, J lost 7 bases, and 20 bases lay in between. This CDR3 contains 14 residues. The CDR3 coding sequence is TGTGCCAGCGGTGACACCGGGATCCAAGTTGGCTACACCTTC. This gives the protein CASGDTGIQVGYTF.

V gene TRBV7-2 combines with J gene TRBJ2-1; TRBD1 matches at 8 bases. Germline CDR1 is SGHTA and CDR2 is FQGNSA. The CDR3 totals 14 residues. V dropped 8 bases and J dropped 5; count of bases not matched to a gene: 8. DNA of the CDR3: TGTGCCAGCGGGCGGGACAGGCTCAACAATGAGCAGTTCTTC. It specifies CASGRDRLNNEQFF.

The chain employs TRBV5-4 and TRBJ2-3; perhaps TRBD2 as D (5 bases). This CDR3 is 13 amino acids long. CDR1 SGHNT and CDR2 YYREEE come from the germline V gene (reference sequence). Trimming shortened V by 3 bases and J by 7 bases, and 12 bases separated the two germline ends. The CDR3 sequence is CASSSQDLNTQYF. The CDR3 bases are TGTGCCAGCAGCTCCCAGGACTTGAATACGCAGTATTTT.

CDR3 nucleotide sequence: TGTGCCAGCAGTACCGACAGGGGGCTTACTCAGCCCCAGCATTTT. This sequence encodes CASSTDRGLTQPQHF. This sequence joins TRBV6-5 and TRBJ1-5, with 10 bases aligning to TRBD1. J gave up 6 bases and V 5 bases, and 7 bases lay outside the gene matches. The CDR3 has 15 amino acids. In germline, CDR1 is MNHEY, CDR2 SVGAGI.

The CDR3 sequence is CASSPQGVRADTQYF. CDR3 coding DNA: TGTGCCAGTAGTCCACAGGGGGTTCGGGCAGATACGCAGTATTTT. The chain links TRBV19 to TRBJ2-3; 8 bases align to TRBD1. CDR1 and CDR2 (germline): LNHDA, SQIVND (reference sequence). The CDR3 runs to 15 residues. Trimming cost V 5 bases and J 4 bases; bases outside gene matches: 8.

This chain uses TRBV13 with TRBJ1-1, with D possibly TRBD1 on 5 matching bases. Germline V gene lookup returns CDR1 PRHDT and CDR2 FYEKMQ (reference sequence). The CDR3 contains 19 residues. Between the trimmed V and J ends, which lost 5 bases and 1 base, there was a span of 26 bases. The DNA of the CDR3 is TGTGCCAGCAGCCAGCTAGATTACCGGGCCCTCGGGGGGAACACTGAAGCTTTCTTT. Encoded protein: CASSQLDYRALGGNTEAFF.

The J gene is TRBJ2-7, the V gene TRBV18, with 9 bases that match TRBD1. The ends lost 3 bases at V and 5 bases at J; junction bases unmatched: 11. Germline V CDR1 and CDR2: KGHSH, LQKENI. The CDR3 length is 16 residues. This chain's CDR3 is CASSPQVGQGGNEQYF. The CDR3 DNA reads as TGTGCCAGCTCACCCCAAGTGGGACAGGGAGGCAACGAGCAGTACTTC.

In its sample, this clone was seen once. The chain links TRBV5-1 to TRBJ2-2; possible D gene TRBD2, 5 bases. The germline V and J ends were trimmed by 2 bases and 2 bases, with 13 bases remaining between them. Germline CDR1 reads SGHRS; CDR2 reads YFSETQ. The CDR3 contains 16 residues. CDR3 region: CASSLRGLSNTGELFF. In nucleotides, the CDR3 is TGCGCCAGCAGCTTAAGAGGGCTAAGTAACACCGGGGAGCTGTTTTTT.

V and J are TRBV5-1 and TRBJ2-3, with 13 bases that match TRBD2. J gave up 6 bases and V 4 bases, and 11 bases lay outside the gene matches. There are 17 residues in the CDR3. The V gene's germline CDR1 is SGHRS and CDR2 YFSETQ. CDR3 coding DNA: TGCGCCAGCAGCCAAGGACTAGCGGGAGTATCGGCCGATACGCAGTATTTT. It is translated as CASSQGLAGVSADTQYF. The complete variable domain, with remaining parts taken from reference TRBV5-1 and TRBJ2-3, reads KAGVTQTPRYLIKTRGQQVTLSCSPISGHRSVSWYQQTPGQGLQFLFEYFSETQRNKGNFPGRFSGRQFSNSRSEMNVSTLELGDSALYLCASSQGLAGVSADTQYFGPGTRLTVL.

The genes are TRBV30 and TRBJ1-1; TRBD1 aligns across 8 bases. CDR1 and CDR2 from the germline V gene are GTSNPN and SVGIG (reference sequence). The CDR3 spans 13 residues. J lost 1 base, V lost 5 bases, and 3 bases had no gene match. For the CDR3, the DNA is TGTGCCTGGTCAGGGGGCGAGAACACTGAAGCTTTCTTT. It encodes CAWSGGENTEAFF.

This chain links TRBV30 with TRBJ2-2; D not resolved. This CDR3 has 13 residues. V lost 0 bases to trimming and J lost 5 bases, with 7 bases between them. From germline, CDR1 is GTSNPN and CDR2 SVGIG (reference sequence). The CDR3 sequence: CAWSVIRTGELFF. In DNA, the CDR3 is TGTGCCTGGAGTGTAATCCGAACCGGGGAGCTGTTTTTT.